The 20 T cell receptor beta chains presented below share a single source sample, sequenced in a study of Ad26.COV2.S vaccination and SARS-CoV-2 variants. Stated treatment: 15 to 20 received Ad26.COV2.S at low or high dose, single or two shots; about five received placebo; per-sample allocation not given. Specimen acquisition occurred on day 63 following the initial vaccine or placebo injection. Using immunoSEQ multiplex PCR, the repertoire was profiled, and TCRdb retains in-frame clones only, with some absent. The table records roughly 460,000 clones, 70% to 90% of them present only once. This sample comprised peripheral blood, obtained in a trial of Ad26.COV2.S vaccine versus placebo. The source is a person between 18 and 65 years old who received the Ad26.COV2.S COVID-19 vaccine or a placebo.

The J gene is TRBJ1-2, the V gene TRBV3-1 (or the pseudogene TRBV3-2); 8 nucleotides line up with TRBD1. The CDR3 is made up of 14 amino acids. Germline loops: CDR1 LGHDT, CDR2 YNNKEL (reference sequence). Germline trimming cut 3 bases from V and 4 bases from J; bases unmatched to any gene: 4. This CDR3 reads CASSHVTGGYGYTF. The CDR3 DNA reads as TGTGCCAGCAGCCATGTTACAGGGGGCTATGGCTACACCTTC.

This chain links TRBV12-3 or TRBV12-4 with TRBJ1-1; D unresolved. V shed 3 bases and J shed 4 bases, with 9 bases lying between them. CDR3 length: 13 residues. This chain's CDR3 is CASSLAWGTEAFF. The CDR3 nucleotides are TGTGCCAGCAGTTTGGCCTGGGGCACTGAAGCTTTCTTT.

This chain connects TRBV24-1 to TRBJ2-1; 9 bases agree with TRBD2. This CDR3 region has 15 residues. J was trimmed by 7 bases and V by 7 bases; bases with no gene match: 10. CDR1 KGHDR and CDR2 SFDVKD come from the germline V gene. Here the CDR3 DNA reads TGTGCCACCAGCGCAATGGCGGGAGGGCGGAATGAGCAGTTCTTC. This codes for CATSAMAGGRNEQFF.

The chain carries TRBV27 and TRBJ2-7; weak D call: TRBD1 (5 bases). The CDR3 runs 13 residues. Trimming removed 6 bases at V and 1 base at J, with 10 bases between. Germline V gene lookup returns CDR1 MNHEY and CDR2 SMNVEV (reference sequence). The CDR3 DNA reads as TGTGCCAGCAGGCGAGCAGGGTCCTACGAGCAGTACTTC. This encodes CASRRAGSYEQYF.

The V gene is TRBV3-1 (or the pseudogene TRBV3-2), the J gene TRBJ2-7, with unresolved D. Germline assignment: CDR1 LGHDT and CDR2 YNNKEL (reference sequence). V was clipped by 1 base and J by 2 bases, with 6 bases between them. This CDR3 comprises 13 residues. This CDR3 reads CASSQGLTYEQYF. CDR3 coding DNA: TGTGCCAGCAGCCAAGGCTTGACCTACGAGCAGTACTTC.

The chain employs TRBV6-2 or TRBV6-3 and TRBJ1-2, with a weak D call TRBD1 (6 bases). The CDR3 length is 13 residues. Per the germline V gene, CDR1 is MNHEY and CDR2 is SVGEGT. Trimming shortened V by 6 bases and J by 8 bases, and 16 bases separated the two germline ends. Written as DNA, the CDR3 is TGTGCCAGCAGCTATGGGGGGCGCGGGGGCTACACCTTC. This codes for CASSYGGRGGYTF.

This chain connects TRBV15 to TRBJ2-5; D possibly corresponds to TRBD2 (6 bases). Per germline, CDR1 LNHNV and CDR2 YYDKDF (reference sequence). The CDR3 has 16 amino acids. V was pared by 0 bases and J by 0 bases, with 11 bases between. For the CDR3, the DNA is TGTGCCACCAGCAGAGAGTCGGGAGTTTACCAAGAGACCCAGTACTTC. Amino acid sequence: CATSRESGVYQETQYF.

V usage is TRBV6-2 or TRBV6-3 and J usage is TRBJ1-1; D is possibly TRBD1 (6 bases). Germline CDR1 is MNHEY and CDR2 is SVGEGT. V was pared by 0 bases and J by 0 bases, with 14 bases between. The CDR3 loop spans 17 amino acids. The chain's CDR3 is CASSYSGQRRMNTEAFF. The DNA of the CDR3 is TGTGCCAGCAGTTACTCCGGACAGAGACGCATGAACACTGAAGCTTTCTTT.

The chain couples TRBV14 to TRBJ2-6, with D perhaps matching TRBD2 (6 bases). This CDR3 has 16 residues. Trimming removed 5 bases at V and 0 bases at J, with 11 bases between. Germline CDR1 and CDR2: SGHDN and FVKESK. The CDR3 region has the DNA TGTGCCAGCAGCTGGGAGGCTAGCTCTGGGGCCAACGTCCTGACTTTC. Translation gives CASSWEASSGANVLTF. Together with reference TRBV14 and TRBJ2-6, the CDR3 gives the full variable domain: EAGVTQFPSHSVIEKGQTVTLRCDPISGHDNLYWYRRVMGKEIKFLLHFVKESKQDESGMPNNRFLAERTGGTYSTLKVQPAELEDSGVYFCASSWEASSGANVLTFGAGSRLTVL.

V gene TRBV28 combines with J gene TRBJ2-2, with no clear D. The V gene lost 1 base and the J gene lost 0 bases, with 18 bases spanning the gap. Germline V gives CDR1 MDHEN, CDR2 SYDVKM. The CDR3 totals 19 residues. CDR3 sequence (DNA): TGTGCCAGCAGTTTATTACTCTCGCCGATAACTTCGAACACCGGGGAGCTGTTTTTT. Protein: CASSLLLSPITSNTGELFF.

The rearrangement joins TRBV19 to TRBJ1-5; D uncertain. Germline V gene lookup returns CDR1 LNHDA and CDR2 SQIVND (reference sequence). This CDR3 comprises 12 residues. The V gene lost 4 bases and the J gene lost 9 bases, with 10 bases spanning the gap. This CDR3 is CASSNSLGPQHF. In DNA, the CDR3 is TGTGCCAGTAGTAACAGTTTGGGGCCCCAGCATTTT. Full variable domain (outside the CDR3, taken from reference TRBV19 and TRBJ1-5): DGGITQSPKYLFRKEGQNVTLSCEQNLNHDAMYWYRQDPGQGLRLIYYSQIVNDFQKGDIAEGYSVSREKKESFPLTVTSAQKNPTAFYLCASSNSLGPQHFGDGTRLSIL.

The chain links TRBV28 to TRBJ1-6; D ambiguous. The CDR3 extends over 14 amino acids. V lost 5 bases to trimming and J lost 6 bases, with 11 bases between them. Germline-derived CDR1 and CDR2 are MDHEN and SYDVKM. Here the CDR3 reads CASSLPARNSPLHF. The DNA of the CDR3 is TGTGCCAGCAGTCTCCCAGCCCGTAATTCACCCCTCCACTTT.

Remarks on this clone: The sample holds other DNA sequences that translate to the same CDR3. The rearrangement uses TRBV2 and TRBJ2-1; D is perhaps TRBD1 (5 bases). V was shortened by 6 bases and J by 2 bases, with 8 bases between the two germline ends. Looked up from germline, CDR1 is SNHLY and CDR2 is FYNNEI. This CDR3 region has 13 residues. DNA for the CDR3: TGTGCCAGCAGGGGGCGCGCCTACAATGAGCAGTTCTTC. Translation: CASRGRAYNEQFF.

This clone was found once. The chain is built from TRBV2 and TRBJ2-1; either TRBD1 or TRBD2 may supply D (8 bases each). The CDR3 has 15 amino acids. Trimming left V 9 bases short and J 7 bases short, with 22 bases between. CDR1 is SNHLY, CDR2 FYNNEI, per germline. CDR3 amino acids: CASTFSSGTGNEQFF. The CDR3 region has the DNA TGTGCCAGTACGTTTAGTAGCGGGACAGGAAATGAGCAGTTCTTC.

V is TRBV29-1 and J is TRBJ2-1; a weak D match, TRBD2 (6 bases). In germline, CDR1 is SQVTM, CDR2 ANQGSEA. The CDR3 spans 17 residues. Between the trimmed V and J ends, which lost 6 bases and 2 bases, there was a span of 23 bases. The CDR3 DNA reads TGCAGCGTCCGAATACCTCCGTCGACTAGGGCCTACAATGAGCAGTTCTTC. This translates into CSVRIPPSTRAYNEQFF.

This clone appeared a single time. V gene TRBV12-3 or TRBV12-4 combines with J gene TRBJ1-4, with D unclear. Trimming shortened V by 6 bases and J by 8 bases, and 7 bases separated the two germline ends. The CDR3 covers 11 residues. CDR3 amino acids: CASRKTEKLFF. Written as DNA, the CDR3 is TGTGCCAGCAGGAAGACAGAAAAACTGTTTTTT.

The V gene is TRBV29-1, the J gene TRBJ1-2, with 7 bases lining up with TRBD1. CDR1 and CDR2 (germline): SQVTM, ANQGSEA. The CDR3 spans 15 residues. Trimming at V came to 7 bases and at J to 8 bases, leaving 19 bases not matched to a gene. The CDR3 nucleotides are TGCAGCGCCCTGATGGGGACAGCCTACGGGATCGGCTACACCTTC. The encoded protein is CSALMGTAYGIGYTF.

This chain joins TRBV29-1 and TRBJ2-3; TRBD1 might be the D (6 bases). Germline CDR1 is SQVTM and CDR2 is ANQGSEA. With 5 bases removed from V and 0 bases from J, the gap between germline ends came to 12 bases. The CDR3 runs 14 residues. The CDR3 DNA sequence: TGCAGCGTTTCACAGGGAAGTAGCACAGATACGCAGTATTTT. Translated: CSVSQGSSTDTQYF.

This clone was seen only once. The chain couples TRBV30 to TRBJ1-1, with TRBD1 matching over 8 bases. The V and J ends lost 3 bases and 0 bases, in that order; junction bases with no gene match: 3. Germline CDR1 and CDR2: GTSNPN and SVGIG (reference sequence). CDR3 size: 14 residues. The CDR3 nucleotides read TGTGCCTGGAGGACAGGGGCCATGAACACTGAAGCTTTCTTT. Protein product: CAWRTGAMNTEAFF.

V usage is TRBV27 and J usage is TRBJ1-5; possibly TRBD1 for D (6 bases). This CDR3 spans 14 amino acids. V was cut by 6 bases and J by 7 bases, with 16 bases left in between. CDR1 and CDR2 (germline): MNHEY, SMNVEV (reference sequence). This CDR3 reads CASSPNGGEQPQHF. CDR3 coding DNA: TGTGCCAGCAGCCCCAACGGGGGCGAGCAGCCCCAGCATTTT.